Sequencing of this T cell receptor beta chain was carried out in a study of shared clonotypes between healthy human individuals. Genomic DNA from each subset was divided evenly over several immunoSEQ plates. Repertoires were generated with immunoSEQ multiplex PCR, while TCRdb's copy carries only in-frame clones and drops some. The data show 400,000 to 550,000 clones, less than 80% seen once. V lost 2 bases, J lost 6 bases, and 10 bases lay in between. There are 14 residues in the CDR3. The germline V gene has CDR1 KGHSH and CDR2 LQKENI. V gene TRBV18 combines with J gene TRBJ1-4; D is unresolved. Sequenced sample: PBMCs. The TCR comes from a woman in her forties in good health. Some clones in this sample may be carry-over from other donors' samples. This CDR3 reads CASSPWGGYEKLFF. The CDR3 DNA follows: TGTGCCAGCTCACCATGGGGAGGGTATGAAAAACTGTTTTTT.